This is a list of T cell receptor beta chains from one sample in a study of patients and donors after allogeneic stem cell transplantation. TCRdb reanalysed the RT-PCR reads using MiXCR and keeps one entry per CDR3 protein. The table shows about a million distinct CDR3 sequences, with roughly 18% occurring only once. The source material was blood, either unsorted or a sorted T cell fraction (not recorded which). Every receptor here comes from a human donor who was either an allogeneic HSCT recipient or a stem cell or donor lymphocyte infusion donor (not recorded which). It is not recorded whose cells these are; they may come from a transplant donor. Each CDR3 is given with its conserved first and last residue. D genes are given only for firm matches. Only some rows state a clone size, as once, few, many or a class for expanded clones.

- - TRBJ2-1 TRBV11-3 CASSLSGQNIVYNEQFF TGTGCCAGCAGCTTATCTGGACAAAATATCGTTTACAATGAGCAGTTCTTC
TRBD2 few TRBJ2-3 TRBV7-2 CASSDPSGGADTQYF TGTGCCAGCAGTGACCCTAGCGGGGGAGCAGATACGCAGTATTTT
TRBD1 few TRBJ2-4 TRBV7-2 CASSPTGQDNIQYF TGTGCCAGCAGCCCCACGGGACAGGATAACATTCAGTACTTC
TRBD1 - TRBJ1-1 TRBV6-1 CASSATGTANTEAFF TGTGCCAGCAGTGCCACCGGGACAGCCAACACTGAAGCTTTCTTT
- few TRBJ1-2 TRBV12-3/TRBV12-4 CASTSLRARGRFYGYTF TGTGCCAGCACCTCCTTGAGAGCTCGCGGACGCTTCTATGGCTACACCTTC
- few TRBJ2-2 TRBV3-1 CASSQDSAAGELFF TGTGCCAGCAGCCAAGATAGCGCGGCCGGGGAGCTGTTTTTT
- few TRBJ2-2 TRBV20-1 CSARVLESYTGELFF TGCAGTGCTAGGGTTTTGGAGAGCTACACCGGGGAGCTGTTTTTT
TRBD1 few TRBJ2-7 TRBV5-1 CASSLGAGGGYEQYF TGCGCCAGCAGCTTGGGGGCAGGGGGCGGCTACGAGCAGTACTTC
TRBD1 few TRBJ1-1 TRBV12-3/TRBV12-4 CASRITGETTEAFF TGTGCCAGCAGAATAACAGGGGAGACCACTGAAGCTTTCTTT
- many TRBJ2-5 TRBV12-3/TRBV12-4 CASSSRIQETQYF TGTGCCAGCAGTTCCCGTATCCAAGAGACCCAGTACTTC
- few TRBJ2-2 TRBV5-1 CASSLGQNTNTGELFF TGCGCCAGCAGCTTGGGACAGAATACGAACACCGGGGAGCTGTTTTTT
TRBD2 - TRBJ2-5 TRBV29-1 CSVEKRERETQYF TGCAGCGTTGAAAAGCGGGAGAGGGAGACCCAGTACTTC
TRBD1 few TRBJ2-2 TRBV29-1 CSVSRQGGTGELFF TGCAGCGTCAGCAGACAGGGGGGGACCGGGGAGCTGTTTTTT
TRBD2 - TRBJ2-7 TRBV6-5 CASSYLAGAIPYEQYF TGTGCCAGCAGTTACTTAGCGGGGGCCATACCCTACGAGCAGTACTTC
- few TRBJ1-5 TRBV21-1 CASSLHIRDRNQPQHF TGTGCCAGCAGCCTCCATATCCGGGACAGGAATCAGCCCCAGCATTTT
- few TRBJ1-1 TRBV4-2 CASSRTDVGAFF TGTGCCAGCAGCCGGACAGATGTTGGAGCTTTCTTT
- few TRBJ2-3 TRBV5-1 CASSLVWVGTDTQYF TGCGCCAGCAGCTTGGTCTGGGTTGGCACAGATACGCAGTATTTT